This T cell receptor beta chain stems from a study of blood T cell repertoires in COVID-19. Looking at the study overall: COVID-19 samples collected from the United States, Italy and Spain covered acute and convalescent phases. Sample material is recorded as cDNA or gDNA derived from T cells, B-cell-depleted T cells, or PBMCs.

As originally analysed: Using reference gene primer amplification, nucleated cell counts were estimated. Sequenced by immunoSEQ multiplex PCR; TCRdb stores in-frame clones only, minus some. V and J calls and clone size are copied from that table; D and trimming were computed from the DNA. Among approximately 260,000 clones listed, about nine tenths were seen once. The V gene end was trimmed by 3 bases and the J gene end by 2 bases; junction bases not matched to a gene: 9. This CDR3 is built from 16 residues. The germline V gene has CDR1 MNHEY and CDR2 SVGAGI. The rearrangement links TRBV6-5 to TRBJ1-2; 7 bases fit TRBD1. This TCR came from a woman between 40 and 50 years old with acute or convalescent COVID-19. Sequencing was carried out using peripheral blood. CDR3 nucleotides: TGTGCCAGCAGTTATAAAACAGGGGTTTCAAACTATGGCTACACCTTC. It codes for CASSYKTGVSNYGYTF.